This TCR beta chain is from a study of tumor-infiltrating lymphocytes in primary liver carcinoma. Study in general: Measuring roughly 4 to 10 cm across, the tumors were staged as T1-T3 N0M0. Each sample had roughly 3.65 to 7.13 million productive TCRbeta reads regardless of tissue type.

Concerning this clonotype itself: A much larger clone is a single base away; this may be a read error.

The input was 450 to 550 ng total RNA; TCR beta cDNA was made from it with a constant-region primer. TCR beta libraries came from three nested multiplex PCR rounds using slightly modified ARM-PCR. It was with TRBV1-TRBV30 forward primers and a C-beta reverse primer that the first two PCR rounds were run, at about 10 cycles each. Using its own MiXCR run on the multiplex PCR reads, TCRdb lists one record per CDR3 protein. The sample yields 95,000 to 150,000 distinct CDR3 sequences, around 60% seen once. Taking about 20-31 mg of unsorted bulk tissue, the authors co-extracted RNA and DNA. This CDR3 is 13 amino acids long.

The sequence was collected from a woman aged 60-75 years with primary liver carcinoma and hepatitis B virus infection. The gene calls are TRBV12-3 or TRBV12-4 and TRBJ2-2; 9 bases agree with TRBD1. The sample consisted of liver tumor tissue from sampling region 1. The sample's subset: tumor region T1, superior pole. The CDR3 region has the DNA TGTGTCAGCAGAAACAGGGGGCCCGGGGAGCTGTTTTTT. Protein: CVSRNRGPGELFF.